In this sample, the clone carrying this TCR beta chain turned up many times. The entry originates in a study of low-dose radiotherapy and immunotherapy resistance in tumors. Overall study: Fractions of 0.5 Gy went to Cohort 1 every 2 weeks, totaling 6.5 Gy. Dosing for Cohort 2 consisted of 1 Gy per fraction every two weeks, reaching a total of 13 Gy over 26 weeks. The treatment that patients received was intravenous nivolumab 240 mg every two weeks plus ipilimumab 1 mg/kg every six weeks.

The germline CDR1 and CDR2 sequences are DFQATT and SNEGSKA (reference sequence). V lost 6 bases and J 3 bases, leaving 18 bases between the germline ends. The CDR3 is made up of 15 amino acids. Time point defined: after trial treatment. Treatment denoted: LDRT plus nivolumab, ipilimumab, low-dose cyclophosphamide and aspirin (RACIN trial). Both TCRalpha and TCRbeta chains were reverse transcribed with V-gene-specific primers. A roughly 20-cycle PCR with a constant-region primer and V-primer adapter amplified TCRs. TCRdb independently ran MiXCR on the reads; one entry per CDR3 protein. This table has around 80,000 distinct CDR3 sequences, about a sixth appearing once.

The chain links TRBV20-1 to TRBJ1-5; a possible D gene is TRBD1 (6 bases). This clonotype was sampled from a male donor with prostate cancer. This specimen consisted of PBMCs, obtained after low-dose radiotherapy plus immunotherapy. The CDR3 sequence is CSAREGDQDNQPQHF. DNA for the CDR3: TGCAGTGCCCGAGAGGGGGATCAGGACAATCAGCCCCAGCATTTT.